This T cell receptor beta chain emerged from a study of HIV-infected patients and healthy controls. Overall study results and limits: Significantly higher mean Gini indices appeared in HIV-infected repertoires, possibly reflecting oligoclonality.

No cell fractionation was done, so the repertoire covers all unsorted peripheral blood T cells. Two fifths of the ten uninfected healthy control donors were sampled twice, roughly three months apart. This clonotype is classed as medium-sized. What it binds is unknown. cDNA was made from 500 ng RNA using alpha and beta constant primers. Using multiplexing indices, alpha and beta chain libraries were generated apart by chain-specific third strand synthesis. Each molecule carried a 12-nucleotide identifier made of two joined random hexamers added before amplification. Via MiXCR, TCRdb re-called the 5' RACE reads, giving one row per CDR3 protein. The sample has approximately 11,000 distinct CDR3 sequences, 4.5% to 5.5% seen once. The length of the CDR3 is 13 residues. J lost 5 bases, V lost 6 bases, and 5 bases had no gene match. Germline CDR1 and CDR2: PRHDT and FYEKMQ (reference sequence).

The chain joins TRBV13 to TRBJ1-1; 8 bases map to TRBD1. This clonotype originated in an adult in good health. Sequenced material: blood. CDR3 sequence: CASRIQGVTEAFF. In nucleotides, the CDR3 is TGTGCCAGCAGGATACAGGGGGTAACTGAAGCTTTCTTT.